Listed below are T cell receptor beta chains from one sample, sequenced in a study of neoadjuvant nivolumab and ipilimumab in lung cancer. Produced via immunoSEQ multiplex PCR; TCRdb's table is partial and in-frame only. The sample consists of 25,000 to 35,000 clones, approximately 90% of them appearing once. The sample was peripheral blood, taken after neoadjuvant nivolumab, alone or with ipilimumab, at or shortly before surgery. The receptors come from an adult with non-small cell lung cancer. CDR3s leave out the opening cysteine and the closing phenylalanine or tryptophan. Fields, in order: J gene, V gene, CDR3 protein.

>TRBJ1-1|TRBV2
ASRKTGRDTEAF
>TRBJ2-7|TRBV7-9
ASSRDRAEQY
>TRBJ1-4|TRBV2
ASGQGSPNEKLF
>TRBJ2-2|TRBV5-6
ASSFGGASNTGELF
>TRBJ2-7|TRBV5-1
ASSLSSKEYEQY
>TRBJ2-2|TRBV5-4
ASSPRTANTGELF
>TRBJ1-6|TRBV5-6
ASSAGQKNSPLH
>TRBJ2-5|TRBV11-2
ASSSSTSGIQETQY
>TRBJ1-6|TRBV11-2
ASSLDGTPNSYNSPLH
>TRBJ2-7|TRBV11-2
ASSLVGYEQY
>TRBJ2-7|TRBV4-1
ASSQGTGRVDEQY
>TRBJ2-5|TRBV10-2
ASSESLGGTQETQY
>TRBJ2-7|TRBV6-6
ASSGIGTSGWEQY
>TRBJ1-2|TRBV5-5
ASSVTDSRGYT
>TRBJ1-4|TRBV5-8
ASSSNRGPHSTNEKLF
>TRBJ2-7|TRBV29-1
SVATIRGNHEQY
>TRBJ1-3|TRBV6-1
ASSEFWGEGNTIY
>TRBJ2-5|TRBV6-1
ASSEPGSYQETQY
>TRBJ2-5|TRBV10-1
ASNEGRETETQY
>TRBJ2-6|TRBV7-9
ASAPEPGRPGANVLT
>TRBJ1-4|TRBV7-2
ASSLKERGKLF
>TRBJ2-7|TRBV7-6
ASSSQYEQY
>TRBJ2-7|TRBV4-1
ASSQFPTGAYEQY
>TRBJ1-1|TRBV10-3
ATGAALNTEAF
>TRBJ1-1|TRBV4-2
ASSQDGTGLNTEAF
>TRBJ2-7|TRBV5-1
ASRWTQLHEQY
>TRBJ2-5|TRBV7-2
ASSLMTGAQETQY
>TRBJ2-1|TRBV11-1
ASSLAGSGGAHEQF
>TRBJ1-1|TRBV6-1
ATRLGMNTEAF
>TRBJ1-4|TRBV2
ASNRGRVNEKLF
>TRBJ2-7|TRBV18
ASSSGLADSYEQY
>TRBJ1-1|TRBV20-1
RADRGTEAF
>TRBJ2-5|TRBV4-2
ASSQGGAGGEETQY
>TRBJ1-6|TRBV5-1
ASSLAAALPLH
>TRBJ1-1|TRBV7-9
ASSSSGSFPTEAF
>TRBJ2-3|TRBV11-1
ASSLAGRGTDTQY
>TRBJ2-5|TRBV5-1
ASSSGWDVETQY
>TRBJ1-1|TRBV7-9
ASSFLRDRTEAF
>TRBJ2-1|TRBV6-9
ASSNRGRSYNEQF
>TRBJ2-1|TRBV9
ASSVATRASGLHNEQF
>TRBJ1-5|TRBV2
ASSEVGPLNQPQH
>TRBJ2-7|TRBV5-6
ASSWPDGGEQY
>TRBJ2-5|TRBV7-2
ASSLGGLPQETQY
>TRBJ1-1|TRBV5-5
ASSPASGTGYTEAF
>TRBJ1-1|TRBV10-1
ASKAGEATEAF